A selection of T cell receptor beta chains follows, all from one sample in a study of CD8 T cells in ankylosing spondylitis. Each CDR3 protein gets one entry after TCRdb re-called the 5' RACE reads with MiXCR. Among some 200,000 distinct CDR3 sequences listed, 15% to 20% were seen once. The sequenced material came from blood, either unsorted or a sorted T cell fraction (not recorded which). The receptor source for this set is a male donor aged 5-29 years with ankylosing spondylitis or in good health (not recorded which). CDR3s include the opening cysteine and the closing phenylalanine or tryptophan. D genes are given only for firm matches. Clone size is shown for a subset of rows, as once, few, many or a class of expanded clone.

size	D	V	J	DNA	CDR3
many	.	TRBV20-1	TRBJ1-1	TGCAGTGCTAGAGGGACGGGGCCGACGATGGAAGCTTTCTTT	CSARGTGPTMEAFF
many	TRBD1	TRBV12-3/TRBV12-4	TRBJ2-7	TGTGCCAGCAGCTCCGGGACAGGTCACTACGAGCAGTACTTC	CASSSGTGHYEQYF
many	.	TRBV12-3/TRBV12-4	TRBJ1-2	TGTGCCAGCAGTTTAGCGCAGGGGTTCCAGTATGGCTACACCTTC	CASSLAQGFQYGYTF
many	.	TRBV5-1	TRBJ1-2	TGCGCCAGCAGCGACCCGGGAGCAAGAAGCTATGGCTACACCTTC	CASSDPGARSYGYTF
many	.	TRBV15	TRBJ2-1	TGTGCCACCAGCAGAGTCGGGGTCGGTGGCAATGAGCAGTTCTTC	CATSRVGVGGNEQFF
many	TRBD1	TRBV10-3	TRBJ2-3	TGTGCCATCAGGTCACTCGGACAGGGAACAGATACGCAGTATTTT	CAIRSLGQGTDTQYF
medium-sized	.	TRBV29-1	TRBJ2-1	TGCAGCGTCCATCCAGGGGATGGTGAGCAGTTCTTC	CSVHPGDGEQFF
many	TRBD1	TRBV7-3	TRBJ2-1	TGTGCCAGCAGCTTAGGACAGGGGGCTGATAATGAGCAGTTCTTC	CASSLGQGADNEQFF
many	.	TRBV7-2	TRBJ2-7	TGTGCCAGCAGCTTGGCCGGGACCAGCTACGAGCAGTACTTC	CASSLAGTSYEQYF
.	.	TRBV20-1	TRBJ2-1	TGCAGTGCTAGAGTCAGCGAGAATGAGCAGTTCTTC	CSARVSENEQFF
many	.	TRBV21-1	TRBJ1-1	TGTGCCAGCAGCAAAAAGCCCGTCGGGTCAGGGTTGGGCACTGAAGCTTTCTTT	CASSKKPVGSGLGTEAFF
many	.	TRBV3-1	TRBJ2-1	TGTGCCAGCAGCCAGCCGGTCTCGAACCCCCCCTACAATGAGCAGTTCTTC	CASSQPVSNPPYNEQFF
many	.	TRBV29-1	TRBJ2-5	TGCAGCGTTGACCCGGGAGAGGAGACCCAGTACTTC	CSVDPGEETQYF
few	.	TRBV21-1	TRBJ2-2	TGTGCCAGCAGCAAAGGTATGGGAGTTTGTCGTCATAGGAAGACGAACACCGGGGAGCTGTTTTTT	CASSKGMGVCRHRKTNTGELFF
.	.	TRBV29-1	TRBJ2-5	TGCAGCGGGGGTGGGGGGCGTGAGACCCAGTACTTC	CSGGGGRETQYF
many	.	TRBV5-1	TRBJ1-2	TGCGCCAGCAGCTTTTCCGCTGTGGGGCTGGACTATGGCTACACCTTC	CASSFSAVGLDYGYTF
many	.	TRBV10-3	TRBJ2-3	TGTGCCGCCCGGGGCGTGGGTGGCACAGATACGCAGTATTTT	CAARGVGGTDTQYF
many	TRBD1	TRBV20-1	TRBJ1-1	TGCAGTGCTCACGGACAGGGGCTAGACACTGAAGCTTTCTTT	CSAHGQGLDTEAFF
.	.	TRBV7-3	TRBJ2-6	TGTGCCAGCAGCGATAACATGTTTGGGGCCAACGTCCTGACTTTC	CASSDNMFGANVLTF
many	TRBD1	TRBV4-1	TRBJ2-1	TGCGCCAGCAGCCAAGAAACCCCAGGGGGCTTTAATGAGCAGTTCTTC	CASSQETPGGFNEQFF
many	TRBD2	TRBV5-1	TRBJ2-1	TGCGCCAGCAGCTTAAAAGCGGGAGGGAACAATGAGCAGTTCTTC	CASSLKAGGNNEQFF
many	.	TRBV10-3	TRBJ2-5	TGTGCCATCAGTGTTGGGGCGGGAGAGACCCAGTACTTC	CAISVGAGETQYF
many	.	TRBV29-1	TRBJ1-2	TGCAGCGTTGAGGTTGTAGGGAACTATGGCTACACCTTC	CSVEVVGNYGYTF
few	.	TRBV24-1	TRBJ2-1	TGTGCCACCAGTGATTTTTCGCAGGGGGGGAGGAATGAGCAGTTCTTC	CATSDFSQGGRNEQFF
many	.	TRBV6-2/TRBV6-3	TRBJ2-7	TGTGCCAGCACCGCAAGCCCCTACGAGCAGTACTTC	CASTASPYEQYF
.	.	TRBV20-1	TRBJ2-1	TGCAGTGCTAGAGAACTAGCTGGGGTGGGTGAGCAGTTCTTC	CSARELAGVGEQFF
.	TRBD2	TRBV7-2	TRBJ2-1	TGTGCCAGCAGCTTGCGTACTAGCGGGATCGCTGAGCAGTTCTTC	CASSLRTSGIAEQFF
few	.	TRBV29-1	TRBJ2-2	TGCAGCGCGTCGAGGAGGACCGGGGAGCTGTTTTTT	CSASRRTGELFF
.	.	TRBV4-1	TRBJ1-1	TGCGCCAGCAGCCAAGATCCAGGGGTCCCGAACACTGAAGCTTTCTTT	CASSQDPGVPNTEAFF